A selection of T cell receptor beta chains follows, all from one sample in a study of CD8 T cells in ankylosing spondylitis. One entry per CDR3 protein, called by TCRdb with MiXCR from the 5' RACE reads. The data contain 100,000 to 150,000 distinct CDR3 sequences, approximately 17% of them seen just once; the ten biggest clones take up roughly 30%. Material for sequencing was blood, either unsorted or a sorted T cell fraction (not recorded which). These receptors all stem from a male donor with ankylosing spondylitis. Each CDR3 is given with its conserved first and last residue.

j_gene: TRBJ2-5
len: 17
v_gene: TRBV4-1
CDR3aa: CASSQVLAGSTKETQYF

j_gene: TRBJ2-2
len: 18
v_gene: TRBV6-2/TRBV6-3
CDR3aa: CASSHTTGGEENTGELFF

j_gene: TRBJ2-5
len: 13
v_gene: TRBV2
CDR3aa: CASSERSRETQYF

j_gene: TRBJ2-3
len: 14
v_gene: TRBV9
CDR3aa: CASSVGPSTDTQYF

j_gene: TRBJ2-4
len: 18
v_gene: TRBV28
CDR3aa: CASSLPTGQEIAKNIQYF

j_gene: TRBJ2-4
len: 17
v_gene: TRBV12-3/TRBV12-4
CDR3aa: CASSSYHRVPEENIQYF

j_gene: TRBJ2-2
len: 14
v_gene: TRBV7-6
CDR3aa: CASIGDRNTGELFF

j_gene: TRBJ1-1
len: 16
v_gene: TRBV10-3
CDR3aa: CAISEMDRGLGTEAFF

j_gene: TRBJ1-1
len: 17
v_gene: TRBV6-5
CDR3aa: CASSYPTGLQVDTEAFF

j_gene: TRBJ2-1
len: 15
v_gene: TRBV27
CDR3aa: CASSLMSSGRDEQFF

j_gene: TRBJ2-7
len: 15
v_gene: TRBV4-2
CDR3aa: CASSQWLAGDYEQYF

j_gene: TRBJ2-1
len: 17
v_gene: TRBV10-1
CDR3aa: CASSAGASDTLYNEQFF

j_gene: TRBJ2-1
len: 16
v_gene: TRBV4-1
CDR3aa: CASSKISSGRSNEQFF

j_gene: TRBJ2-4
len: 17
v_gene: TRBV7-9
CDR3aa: CASSPRLADLAKNIQYF

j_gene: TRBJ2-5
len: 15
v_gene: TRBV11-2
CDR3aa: CASSSGGYSGETQYF

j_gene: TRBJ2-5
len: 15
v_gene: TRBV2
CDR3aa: CASRQLAGEGETQYF

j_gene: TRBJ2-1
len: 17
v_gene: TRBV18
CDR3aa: CASSPPGLAGVYNEQFF

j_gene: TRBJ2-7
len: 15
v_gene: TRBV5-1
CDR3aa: CASSSNRGGDYEQYF

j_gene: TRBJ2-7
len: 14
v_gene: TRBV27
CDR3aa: CASSSGTGGYEQYF

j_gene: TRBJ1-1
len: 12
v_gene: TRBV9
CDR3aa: CASGGENTEAFF

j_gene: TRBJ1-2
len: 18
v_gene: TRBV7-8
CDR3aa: CASSLVPGIGRGNYGYTF

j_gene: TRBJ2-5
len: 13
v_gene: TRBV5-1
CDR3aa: CASSGPGEETQYF

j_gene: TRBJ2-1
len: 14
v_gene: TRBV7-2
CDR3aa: CASSFGSNTNEQFF

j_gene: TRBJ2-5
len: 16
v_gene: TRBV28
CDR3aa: CASSFRRGKLQETQYF

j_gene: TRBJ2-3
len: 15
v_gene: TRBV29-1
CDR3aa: CSVGFAGGDADTQYF

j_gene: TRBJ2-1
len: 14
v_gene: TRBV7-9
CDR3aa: CASSYFDSYNEQFF

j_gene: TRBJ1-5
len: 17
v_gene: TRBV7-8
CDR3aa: CASSVTRDTNSNQPQHF

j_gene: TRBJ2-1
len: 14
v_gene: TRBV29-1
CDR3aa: CSVEGIAGVSEQFF

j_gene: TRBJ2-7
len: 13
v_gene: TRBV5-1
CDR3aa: CASRDRVSYEQYF